Below are 27 T cell receptor beta chains sequenced from a single sample in a study of tumor-infiltrating lymphocytes in oesophageal squamous cell carcinoma. One entry per CDR3 protein results from TCRdb running MiXCR on the PCR reads. The sample has just under 20,000 distinct CDR3 sequences; roughly two fifths are singletons. Sequences were obtained from normal esophageal tissue next to the tumor. Receptors originate from a male donor with esophageal squamous cell carcinoma.

This clonotype was seen at least ten times. This may come from a read error, since a much larger clone is one base off. This sequence joins TRBV11-3 and TRBJ2-5; tentatively, D is TRBD1 or TRBD2 (6 bases each). CDR1 SGHNT and CDR2 YENEEA come from the germline V gene. The V and J ends lost 8 bases and 11 bases respectively, with 27 bases between them. CDR3 length: 15 residues. This CDR3 is CASALDRGPYNEQYF. The CDR3 nucleotides are TGTGCCAGCGCTCTGGATCGGGGGCCCTACAATGAGCAGTACTTC.

The chain recombines TRBV4-2 with TRBJ2-5; D unclear. The tail of the sequence fits TRBJ2-7 better, so the J call may be wrong. CDR1 is LGHNA and CDR2 is YNFKEQ in the germline V gene. CDR3 length equals 13 residues. CDR3 DNA: TGTGCCAGCAGCCAAAATCACGGATCCGAGCAGTACTTC. It yields the protein CASSQNHGSEQYF.

At least ten counts were recorded for this clonotype. The V and J genes are TRBV27 and TRBJ2-3; no firm D call. CDR1 MNHEY and CDR2 SMNVEV come from the germline V gene (reference sequence). The V and J ends lost 3 bases and 5 bases respectively, with 3 bases between them. The CDR3 spans 11 residues. DNA of the CDR3: TGTGCCAGCAGTTTGGAAGATACGCAGTATTTT. Protein product: CASSLEDTQYF.

This clonotype was counted many times. The CDR3 bases are TGTGCCAGCAGTTACCGCACAGGGAACTATGGCTACACCTTC. Translated: CASSYRTGNYGYTF. The V and J genes are TRBV6-2 or TRBV6-3 and TRBJ1-2; tentatively, D is TRBD1 (6 bases). The V gene's germline CDR1 is MNHEY and CDR2 SVGEGT. Trimming pared 2 bases from V and 2 bases from J, leaving 9 bases between. The CDR3 spans 14 residues.

This clonotype was seen repeatedly, ten times or more. A much larger clone differs by one base, so this may be a read error. The CDR3 DNA reads TGTGCCAGCAGGATCGGGACACTATCCTACAATGAGCAGTACTTC. Amino acid sequence: CASRIGTLSYNEQYF. The rearrangement joins TRBV6-1 to TRBJ2-7, with a possible D match to TRBD1 (6 bases). CDR1 is MNHNS, CDR2 SASEGT, per germline. The CDR3 loop spans 15 amino acids. V gave up 6 bases and J gave up 7 bases, with 22 bases separating them.

The rearrangement joins TRBV28 to TRBJ2-1; a weak D match, TRBD2 (5 bases). CDR1 is MDHEN, CDR2 SYDVKM, per germline. Trimming shortened V by 2 bases and J by 7 bases, and 6 bases separated the two germline ends. CDR3 length: 12 residues. CDR3 sequence: CASSLTGNEQFF. CDR3 DNA sequence: TGTGCCAGCAGTTTAACGGGGAATGAGCAGTTCTTC. Filled out from reference TRBV28 and TRBJ2-1, the complete variable domain reads DVKVTQSSRYLVKRTGEKVFLECVQDMDHENMFWYRQDPGLGLRLIYFSYDVKMKEKGDIPEGYSVSREKKERFSLILESASTNQTSMYLCASSLTGNEQFFGPGTRLTVL.

This clonotype appeared many times. A much bigger clone sits one base away, suggesting this may be a read error. This rearrangement joins TRBV6-1 to TRBJ2-5; 7 positions match TRBD2. CDR1 and CDR2 from the germline V gene are MNHNS and SASEGT. V dropped 7 bases and J dropped 11; count of bases not matched to a gene: 16. This CDR3 region has 14 residues. CDR3 in DNA: TGTGCCAGCAATCCTAGCGGAACAAACAATGAGCAGTACTTC. It is translated as CASNPSGTNNEQYF.

In this sample, this clonotype turned up many times. V and J are TRBV6-4 and TRBJ2-7; D is ambiguous. The ends were cut back, 4 bases at V and 7 bases at J, with 17 bases in the middle. The CDR3 length is 14 residues. The germline gives CDR1 MRHNA, CDR2 SNTAGT. CDR3 region: CASSGSGRNPEQYF. The CDR3 coding sequence is TGTGCCAGCAGTGGTTCCGGGCGGAACCCAGAGCAGTACTTC.

This clonotype is medium-sized within its sample. The V gene is TRBV7-3, the J gene TRBJ2-1; 10 bases align to TRBD2. V gave up 5 bases and J gave up 4 bases; unmatched junction bases: 5. This CDR3 region has 15 residues. The germline gives CDR1 SGHTA, CDR2 FQGTGA. CDR3 sequence: CASSPGTSAYNEQFF. CDR3 DNA: TGTGCCAGCAGCCCCGGGACTAGCGCGTACAATGAGCAGTTCTTC.

This clonotype was seen a few times. This chain connects TRBV12-3 or TRBV12-4 to TRBJ2-1, with 10 bases aligning to TRBD2. This CDR3 has 15 amino acids. Trimming took 2 bases from V and 8 from J; bases not matched to a gene: 6. This CDR3 is CASSLQAGGPYEQFF. CDR3 coding DNA: TGTGCCAGCAGTTTACAAGCGGGAGGGCCGTATGAGCAGTTCTTC.

This clonotype was seen repeatedly, ten times or more. The rearrangement links TRBV18 to TRBJ2-1; 9 positions match TRBD2. V lost 2 bases and J lost 0; bases outside the gene matches: 5. Germline V gene sequence: CDR1 KGHSH, CDR2 LQKENI. The CDR3 has 17 residues. The CDR3 region is CASSPFLAGSSYNEQFF. As DNA, the CDR3 is TGTGCCAGCTCACCATTCCTAGCGGGAAGCTCCTACAATGAGCAGTTCTTC.

Ten or more counts support this clonotype. A read error may explain this, as a much larger clone is one base away. V and J are TRBV11-3 and TRBJ2-1, with 11 bases aligning to TRBD2. The DNA matches TRBJ2-7 better at its end, which makes the J call doubtful. This CDR3 comprises 17 residues. Germline values: CDR1 SGHNT, CDR2 YENEEA. The CDR3 DNA reads as TGTGCCAGCAGCCGTTGGTTGACTAGCGGGACTTACAATGAGCAGTACTTC. Translating it yields CASSRWLTSGTYNEQYF.

This clonotype came up once. This rearrangement joins TRBV19 to TRBJ2-5, with D unclear. This CDR3 contains 13 residues. Germline V gene data show CDR1 as LNHDA and CDR2 as SQIVND (reference sequence). Trimming pared 4 bases from V and 5 bases from J, leaving 11 bases between. The CDR3 nucleotides read TGTGCCAGTAGTAGGCTCGCCCAGGAGACCCAGTACTTC. Translating gives CASSRLAQETQYF.

The CDR3 sequence is CATADRGDGIQYF. The CDR3 nucleotides are TGTGCCACCGCGGACAGGGGAGATGGCATTCAGTACTTC. The V call is TRBV19, the J call TRBJ2-4, with TRBD1 identical over 9 bases. Trimming at V came to 10 bases and at J to 9 bases, leaving 10 bases not matched to a gene. Germline CDR1 is LNHDA and CDR2 is SQIVND (reference sequence). This CDR3 has 13 amino acids.

This clonotype was counted a few times. The rearrangement links TRBV19 to TRBJ2-5; 10 bases are a match to TRBD2. The CDR3 loop spans 14 amino acids. The J segment lost 11 bases and the V segment lost 5 bases, leaving 11 bases of the junction unmatched. Germline CDR1 reads LNHDA; CDR2 reads SQIVND (reference sequence). The CDR3, as DNA: TGTGCCAGTAGTCGGGGACTAGCGCCCGGGGAGCAGTACTTC. Amino acids: CASSRGLAPGEQYF.

On this clonotype itself: The junction differs from germline at one of its ends, possibly a read error. V and J are TRBV9 and TRBJ1-6; D remains ambiguous. Looked up from germline, CDR1 is SGDLS and CDR2 is YYNGEE. The CDR3 contains 14 residues. The CDR3 coding sequence is TGTGCCAGCAGCGTAGATCTGGCAGCCAGCGAGCAGTACTTT. Protein product: CASSVDLAASEQYF.

This clonotype is deemed medium-sized (0.01 to 0.1%). The gene calls are TRBV12-3 or TRBV12-4 and TRBJ2-7; D is perhaps TRBD2 (5 bases). This CDR3 has 14 amino acids. V lost 3 bases and J lost 6, with 15 bases in between. DNA for the CDR3: TGTGCCAGCAGTTTGGTTCATAGGAGCGGCGAGCAGTACTTC. Its translation is CASSLVHRSGEQYF.

This clonotype has more than one count but fewer than ten. A read error is likely, as this CDR3 ends without the conserved phenylalanine or tryptophan. No DNA is shown, since the ends of the CDR3 on it are uncertain; the CDR3 is the one TCRdb lists. This sequence joins TRBV7-2 and TRBJ2-7; TRBD1, as called in the table, went unchecked against the DNA. A total of 17 residues make up the CDR3, ends included. The germline CDR1 and CDR2 sequences are SGHTA and FQGNSA. The CDR3 spells CASSRQTGEFYGYTFGS.

The table lists this clonotype with a count of one. This chain links TRBV2 with TRBJ1-1; no definite D call. CDR1 is SNHLY and CDR2 is FYNNEI in the germline V gene. Trimming left V 4 bases short and J 11 bases short, with 8 bases between. The CDR3 runs 10 residues. The CDR3 protein is CASSGQVAFF. The CDR3 nucleotides read TGTGCCAGCAGTGGACAAGTCGCTTTCTTT.

The J gene is TRBJ2-1, the V gene TRBV7-6, with TRBD2 as a possible D gene (6 bases). Germline V gene data show CDR1 as SGHVS and CDR2 as FNYEAQ. The CDR3 sequence is 13 residues long. The germline V and J ends were trimmed by 5 bases and 4 bases, with 9 bases remaining between them. CDR3 nucleotides: TGTGCCAGCAGCAGGCGGGATTACAATGAGCAGTTCTTC. This sequence encodes CASSRRDYNEQFF.

The V and J genes are TRBV7-6 and TRBJ2-1; D remains ambiguous. The DNA matches TRBJ2-5 better at its end, which makes the J call doubtful. CDR1 is SGHVS, CDR2 FNYEAQ, per germline. This CDR3 comprises 13 residues. In nucleotides, the CDR3 is TGTGCCAGCAGCTTAGGCCCGGATGAGACCCAGTACTTC. Protein product: CASSLGPDETQYF.

V is TRBV7-8 and J is TRBJ2-3, with 9 bases that match TRBD2. V shed 4 bases, J shed 0 bases, and the junction held 11 bases outside the gene matches. From germline, CDR1 is SGHVS and CDR2 FQNEAQ. This CDR3 spans 18 amino acids. DNA of the CDR3: TGTGCCAGCAGCTCTCCAGCGGGAGGAGGGGATAGCACAGATACGCAGTATTTT. The encoded protein is CASSSPAGGGDSTDTQYF.

This chain uses TRBV7-3 with TRBJ2-6, with 7 nucleotides matching TRBD2. Germline CDR1 SGHTA, CDR2 FQGTGA. The CDR3 covers 18 residues. With V trimmed by 2 bases and J by 0 bases, 7 bases remained unmatched. Here the CDR3 reads CASSLSGRAPSGANVLTF. In DNA, the CDR3 is TGTGCCAGCAGCTTATCTGGGAGGGCCCCCTCTGGGGCCAACGTCCTGACTTTC.

As concerns this clonotype: Just one base apart from a much larger clone, this may be a read error. V usage is TRBV2 and J usage is TRBJ1-6; D remains unclear. CDR1 SNHLY and CDR2 FYNNEI come from the germline V gene. This CDR3 contains 14 residues. Trimming shortened V by 6 bases and J by 17 bases, and 23 bases separated the two germline ends. The CDR3 DNA sequence: TGTGCCAGCAGAATCCGGGCCCCATCGGGAACCGTCCACTTT. Protein product: CASRIRAPSGTVHF.

V is TRBV12-3 or TRBV12-4 and J is TRBJ2-6; 7 nucleotides match TRBD2. The tail of the sequence fits TRBJ2-7 better, so the J call may be wrong. The CDR3 length is 14 residues. The CDR3 nucleotides read TGTGCCAGCAGGTTCGCGGGAGAGCGGTACGAGCAGTACTTC. It specifies CASRFAGERYEQYF.

This clonotype has a count of ten or more. The chain couples TRBV19 to TRBJ2-7, with TRBD2 matching over 9 bases. Germline CDR1 and CDR2: LNHDA and SQIVND (reference sequence). The CDR3 sequence is 14 residues long. Trimming at V came to 6 bases and at J to 7 bases, leaving 10 bases not matched to a gene. The CDR3 is CASSLAGESVEQYF. CDR3 nucleotide sequence: TGTGCCAGTAGCTTAGCGGGAGAATCTGTTGAGCAGTACTTC. Full variable domain (rest looked up from reference TRBV19 and TRBJ2-7): DGGITQSPKYLFRKEGQNVTLSCEQNLNHDAMYWYRQDPGQGLRLIYYSQIVNDFQKGDIAEGYSVSREKKESFPLTVTSAQKNPTAFYLCASSLAGESVEQYFGPGTRLTVT.

At least ten counts were recorded for this clonotype. One base away lies a much larger clone, so this may be a sequencing read error. The chain uses TRBV6-2 or TRBV6-3 and TRBJ2-5, with a tentative D call TRBD2 (6 bases). Germline V CDR1 and CDR2: MNHEY, SVGEGT. The CDR3 length is 12 residues. V was shortened by 0 bases and J by 11 bases, with 10 bases between the two germline ends. The CDR3 is CASSYSAGEQYF. In DNA, the CDR3 is TGTGCCAGCAGTTACTCAGCGGGTGAGCAGTACTTC.